The present entry profiles one T cell receptor beta chain with its context. In the authors' workflow: For nucleated cells, counts were estimated from reference gene primer amplification. Profiling relied on immunoSEQ multiplex PCR, and the TCRdb table lists in-frame clones only, not all of them. That table is the source of V, J and clone size, and D and trimming were worked out from the DNA. This table has 250,000 to 300,000 clones, around 81% appearing once. These data belong to a study of blood T cell repertoires in COVID-19. Looking at the study overall: Samples taken during acute and convalescent COVID-19 were collected in the United States, Italy and Spain.

V was pared by 5 bases and J by 3 bases, with 7 bases of the junction left unmatched. This CDR3 region has 14 residues. Germline CDR1 and CDR2: SGHRS and YFSETQ. Sequencing input: PBMCs or T cells enriched from blood (not recorded which). The rearrangement joins TRBV5-1 to TRBJ2-7; 8 nucleotides align to TRBD1. The TCR comes from a man aged 50 to 60 who had recovered from COVID-19. CDR3 coding DNA: TGCGCCAGCAGTCAGGGGGCGCGGGTCTACGAGCAGTACTTC. As protein: CASSQGARVYEQYF.